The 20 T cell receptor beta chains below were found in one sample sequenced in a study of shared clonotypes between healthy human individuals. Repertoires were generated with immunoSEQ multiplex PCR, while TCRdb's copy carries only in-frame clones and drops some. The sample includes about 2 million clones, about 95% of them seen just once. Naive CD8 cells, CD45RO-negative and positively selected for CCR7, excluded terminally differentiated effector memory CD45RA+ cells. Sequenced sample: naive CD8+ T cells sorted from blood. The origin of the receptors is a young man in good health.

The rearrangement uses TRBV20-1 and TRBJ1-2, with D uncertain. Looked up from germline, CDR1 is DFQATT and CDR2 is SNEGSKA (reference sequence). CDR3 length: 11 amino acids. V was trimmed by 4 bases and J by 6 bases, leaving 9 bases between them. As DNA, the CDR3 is TGCAGTGCTACCGGATGGGATGGCTACACCTTC. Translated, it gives CSATGWDGYTF.

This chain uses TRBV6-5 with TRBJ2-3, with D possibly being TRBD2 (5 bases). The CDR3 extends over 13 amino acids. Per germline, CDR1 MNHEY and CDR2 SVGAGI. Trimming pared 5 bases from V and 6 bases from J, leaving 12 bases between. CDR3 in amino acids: CASSRGYADTQYF. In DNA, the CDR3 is TGTGCCAGCAGTCGAGGGTATGCCGATACGCAGTATTTT.

The CDR3: CSAAPSSESYNEQFF. The CDR3 DNA reads as TGCAGCGCTGCGCCCTCTAGCGAGTCCTACAATGAGCAGTTCTTC. The chain employs TRBV29-1 and TRBJ2-1, with D possibly matching TRBD2 (6 bases). This CDR3 contains 15 residues. Trimming pared 7 bases from V and 1 base from J, leaving 17 bases between. From germline, CDR1 is SQVTM and CDR2 ANQGSEA.

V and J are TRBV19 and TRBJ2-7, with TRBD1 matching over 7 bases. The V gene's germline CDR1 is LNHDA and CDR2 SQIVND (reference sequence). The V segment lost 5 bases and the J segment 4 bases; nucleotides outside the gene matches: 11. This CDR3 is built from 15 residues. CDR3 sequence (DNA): TGTGCCAGTAGTCCCTCGGGGACAGCGGAATACGAGCAGTACTTC. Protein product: CASSPSGTAEYEQYF. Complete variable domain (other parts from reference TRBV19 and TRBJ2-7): DGGITQSPKYLFRKEGQNVTLSCEQNLNHDAMYWYRQDPGQGLRLIYYSQIVNDFQKGDIAEGYSVSREKKESFPLTVTSAQKNPTAFYLCASSPSGTAEYEQYFGPGTRLTVT.

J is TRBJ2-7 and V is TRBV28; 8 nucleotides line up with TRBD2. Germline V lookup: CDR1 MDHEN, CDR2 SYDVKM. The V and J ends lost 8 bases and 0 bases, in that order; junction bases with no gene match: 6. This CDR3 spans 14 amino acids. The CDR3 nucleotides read TGTGCCAGCGGCGGGGGGCCCAGCTCCTACGAGCAGTACTTC. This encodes CASGGGPSSYEQYF.

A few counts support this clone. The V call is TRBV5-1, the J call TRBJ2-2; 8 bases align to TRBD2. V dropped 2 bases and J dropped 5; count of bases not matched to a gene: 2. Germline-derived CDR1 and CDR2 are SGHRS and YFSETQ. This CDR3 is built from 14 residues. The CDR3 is CASSFSSGTGELFF. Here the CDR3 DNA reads TGCGCCAGCAGCTTTTCTAGCGGGACCGGGGAGCTGTTTTTT.

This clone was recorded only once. DNA for the CDR3: TGCGCCAGCAGCCAAATAAGGGGGGTCTGGGAGGACACTGAAGCTTTCTTT. Translated: CASSQIRGVWEDTEAFF. The gene calls are TRBV4-3 and TRBJ1-1; D may be TRBD1 (6 bases). The germline CDR1 and CDR2 sequences are LGHNA and YSLEER. This CDR3 spans 17 amino acids. Trimming left V 2 bases short and J 3 bases short, with 19 bases between.

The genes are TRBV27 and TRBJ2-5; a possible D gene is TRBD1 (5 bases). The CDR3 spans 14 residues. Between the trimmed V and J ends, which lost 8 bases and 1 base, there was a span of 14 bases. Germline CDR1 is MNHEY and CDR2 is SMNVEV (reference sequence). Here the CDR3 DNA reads TGTGCCAGCCGCCCAGACAGTGCCCAAGAGACCCAGTACTTC. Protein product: CASRPDSAQETQYF.

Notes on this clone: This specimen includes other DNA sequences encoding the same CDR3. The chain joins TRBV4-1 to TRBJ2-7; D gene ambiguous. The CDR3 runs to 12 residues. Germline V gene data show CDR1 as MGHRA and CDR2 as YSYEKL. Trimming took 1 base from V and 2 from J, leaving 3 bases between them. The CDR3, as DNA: TGCGCCAGCAGCCAAGGGGCCTACGAGCAGTACTTC. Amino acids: CASSQGAYEQYF.

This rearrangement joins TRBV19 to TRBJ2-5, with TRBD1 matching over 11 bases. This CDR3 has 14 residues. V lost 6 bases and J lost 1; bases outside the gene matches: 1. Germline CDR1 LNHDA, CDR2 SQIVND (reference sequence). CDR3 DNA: TGTGCCAGTAGGGGGACAGGGGGCCAAGAGACCCAGTACTTC. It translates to CASRGTGGQETQYF.

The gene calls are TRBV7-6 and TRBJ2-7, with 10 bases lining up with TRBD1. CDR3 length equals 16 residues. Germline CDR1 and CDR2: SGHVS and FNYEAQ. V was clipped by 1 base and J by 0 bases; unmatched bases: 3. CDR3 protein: CASSLEGDRGSYEQYF. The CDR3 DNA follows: TGTGCCAGCAGCTTAGAGGGGGACAGGGGCTCCTACGAGCAGTACTTC. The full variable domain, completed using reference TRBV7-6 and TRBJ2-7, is GAGVSQSPRYKVTKRGQDVALRCDPISGHVSLYWYRQALGQGPEFLTYFNYEAQQDKSGLPNDRFSAERPEGSISTLTIQRTEQRDSAMYRCASSLEGDRGSYEQYFGPGTRLTVT.

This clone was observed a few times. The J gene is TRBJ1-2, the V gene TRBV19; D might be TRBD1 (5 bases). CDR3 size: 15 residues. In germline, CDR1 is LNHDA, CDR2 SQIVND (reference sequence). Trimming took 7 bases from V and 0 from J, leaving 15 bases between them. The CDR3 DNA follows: TGTGCCAGTACTTCTAGCGCAGGGCCTAACTATGGCTACACCTTC. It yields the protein CASTSSAGPNYGYTF.

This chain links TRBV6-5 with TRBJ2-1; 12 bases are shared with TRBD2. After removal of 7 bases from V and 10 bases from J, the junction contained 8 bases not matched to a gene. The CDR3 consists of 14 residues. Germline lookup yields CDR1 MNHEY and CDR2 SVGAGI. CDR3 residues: CASTRLAGDPEQFF. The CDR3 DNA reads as TGTGCCAGCACCCGACTAGCGGGAGACCCAGAGCAGTTCTTC.

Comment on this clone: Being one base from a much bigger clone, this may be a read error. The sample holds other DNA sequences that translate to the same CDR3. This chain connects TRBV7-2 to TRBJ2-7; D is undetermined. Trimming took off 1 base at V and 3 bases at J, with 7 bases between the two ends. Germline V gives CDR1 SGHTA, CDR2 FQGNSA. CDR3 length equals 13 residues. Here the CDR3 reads CASSLDPNYEQYF. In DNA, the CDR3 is TGTGCCAGCAGCTTAGACCCCAACTACGAGCAGTACTTC.

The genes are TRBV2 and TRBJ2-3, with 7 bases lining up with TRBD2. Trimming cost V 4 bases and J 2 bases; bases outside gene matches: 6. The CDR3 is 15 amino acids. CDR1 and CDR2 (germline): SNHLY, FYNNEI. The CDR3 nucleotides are TGTGCCAGCAGTGCTAGCGGAGATTCCACAGATACGCAGTATTTT. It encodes CASSASGDSTDTQYF.

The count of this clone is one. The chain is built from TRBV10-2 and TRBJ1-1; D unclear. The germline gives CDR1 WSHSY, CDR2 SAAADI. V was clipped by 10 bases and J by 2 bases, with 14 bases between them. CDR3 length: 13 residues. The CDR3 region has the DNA TGCGCCATCAAACAGACATCTAACACTGAAGCTTTCTTT. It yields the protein CAIKQTSNTEAFF.

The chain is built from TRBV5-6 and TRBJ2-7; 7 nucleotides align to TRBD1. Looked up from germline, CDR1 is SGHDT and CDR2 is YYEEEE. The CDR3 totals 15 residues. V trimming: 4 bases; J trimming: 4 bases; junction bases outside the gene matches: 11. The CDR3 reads CASSPARDRAYEQYF. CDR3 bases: TGTGCCAGCAGCCCAGCACGGGACAGAGCTTACGAGCAGTACTTC.

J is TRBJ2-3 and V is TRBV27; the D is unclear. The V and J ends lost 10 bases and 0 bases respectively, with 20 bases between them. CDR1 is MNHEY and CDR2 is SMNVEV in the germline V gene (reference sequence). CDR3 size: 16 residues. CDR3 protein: CATRANRASSTDTQYF. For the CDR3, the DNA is TGTGCCACCCGTGCAAACCGGGCCAGTAGCACAGATACGCAGTATTTT.

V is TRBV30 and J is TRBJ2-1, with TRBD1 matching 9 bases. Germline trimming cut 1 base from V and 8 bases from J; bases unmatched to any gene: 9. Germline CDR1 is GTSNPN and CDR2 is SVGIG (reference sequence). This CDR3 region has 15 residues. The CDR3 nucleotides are TGTGCCTGGAGTGCCGGGACAGGGCCATCCGATGAGCAGTTCTTC. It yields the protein CAWSAGTGPSDEQFF.

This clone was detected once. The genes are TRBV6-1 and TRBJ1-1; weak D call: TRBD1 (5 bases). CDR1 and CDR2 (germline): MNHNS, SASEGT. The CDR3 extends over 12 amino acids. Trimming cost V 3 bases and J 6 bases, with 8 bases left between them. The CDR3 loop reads CASSDRESEAFF. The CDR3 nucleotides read TGTGCCAGCAGTGACAGGGAGTCTGAAGCTTTCTTT.